This TCR beta chain was captured by sequencing in a study of blood T cell repertoires in COVID-19. Study overall: Spain, Italy and the United States supplied samples that represented acute and convalescent COVID-19. T cells, B-cell-depleted T cells, or PBMCs provided the cDNA or gDNA that served as material.

The length of the CDR3 is 15 residues. V gave up 6 bases and J gave up 3 bases, with 17 bases separating them. Germline-derived CDR1 and CDR2 are MDHEN and SYDVKM. Those enrolled, adults aged about 18 to 89 years, came from 20 to 25 US areas. In the authors' workflow: Using reference gene primer amplification, nucleated cell counts were estimated. The method was immunoSEQ multiplex PCR; TCRdb's version includes in-frame clones alone and lacks a portion of them. V and J calls plus clone size are reproduced from that table; the DNA served to infer D and trimming. The sample contains 250,000 to 300,000 clones, about nine tenths of which appear only once.

Sample: PBMCs or T cells enriched from blood (not recorded which). This TCR was sampled from a woman in her thirties or forties with acute COVID-19. V usage is TRBV28 and J usage is TRBJ1-1; the D gene is possibly TRBD1 (6 bases). The CDR3 protein is CASRTRTALDTEAFF. CDR3 coding DNA: TGTGCCAGCAGAACCCGGACAGCTCTAGACACTGAAGCTTTCTTT.